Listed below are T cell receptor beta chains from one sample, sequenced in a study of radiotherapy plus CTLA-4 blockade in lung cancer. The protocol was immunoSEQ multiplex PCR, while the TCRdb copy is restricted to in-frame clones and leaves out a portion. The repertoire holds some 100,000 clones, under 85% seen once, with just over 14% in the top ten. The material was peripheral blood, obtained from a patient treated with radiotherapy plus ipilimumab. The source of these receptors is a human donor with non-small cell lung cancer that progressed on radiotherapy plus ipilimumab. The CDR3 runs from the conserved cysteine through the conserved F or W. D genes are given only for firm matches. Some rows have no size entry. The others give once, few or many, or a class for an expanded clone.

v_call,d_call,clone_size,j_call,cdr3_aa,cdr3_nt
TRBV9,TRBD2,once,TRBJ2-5,CASSVGFAGGPETQYF,TGTGCCAGCAGCGTAGGGTTTGCGGGGGGGCCGGAGACCCAGTACTTC
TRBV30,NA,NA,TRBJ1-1,CASSINTEAFF,TGTGCCTCCTCAATCAACACTGAAGCTTTCTTT
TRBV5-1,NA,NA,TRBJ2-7,CASSLVSTTYEQYF,TGCGCCAGCAGCTTGGTCTCCACGACCTACGAGCAGTACTTC
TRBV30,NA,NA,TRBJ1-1,CAWSRTGTEAFF,TGTGCCTGGAGCCGGACGGGGACTGAAGCTTTCTTT
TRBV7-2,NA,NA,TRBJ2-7,CASSSSGQQYF,TGTGCCAGCAGCTCCTCAGGGCAGCAGTACTTC
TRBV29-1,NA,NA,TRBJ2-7,CSVEVRGREQYF,TGCAGCGTTGAGGTTCGCGGTCGGGAGCAGTACTTC
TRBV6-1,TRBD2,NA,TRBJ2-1,CASSGGSTSGSYHEQFF,TGTGCCAGCAGTGGTGGGTCGACTAGCGGGAGTTACCATGAGCAGTTCTTC
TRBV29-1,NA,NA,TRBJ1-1,CSVTWGASEAFF,TGCAGCGTCACCTGGGGGGCCTCTGAAGCTTTCTTT
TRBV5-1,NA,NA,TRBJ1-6,CASSLGQAGGSSPLHF,TGCGCCAGCAGCTTGGGGCAGGCCGGGGGATCATCGCCCCTCCACTTT
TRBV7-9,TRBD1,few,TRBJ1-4,CALGQGFEKLFF,TGTGCCCTAGGACAGGGGTTTGAAAAACTGTTTTTT
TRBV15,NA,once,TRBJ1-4,CATSLPNEKLFF,TGTGCCACCAGCCTACCTAATGAAAAACTGTTTTTT
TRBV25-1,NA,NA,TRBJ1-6,CASSGSTPKGSYNSPLHF,TGTGCCAGCAGTGGATCGACGCCCAAGGGGTCCTATAATTCACCCCTCCACTTT
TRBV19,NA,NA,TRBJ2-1,CASIGRAANEQFF,TGTGCCAGTATAGGGCGAGCCGCCAATGAGCAGTTCTTC